This is a list of T cell receptor beta chains from one sample in a study of blood T cell repertoires in COVID-19. Measured with immunoSEQ multiplex PCR; TCRdb has only the in-frame clones, and not every one. The table records around 100,000 clones, 86% of them present only once. The sequencing sample was made of peripheral blood. Receptors originate from a man at least 80 years old with acute or convalescent COVID-19. The CDR3 runs from the conserved cysteine through the conserved F or W. D genes are given only for firm matches.

d_gene,j_gene,v_gene,CDR3nt,CDR3aa
TRBD2,TRBJ2-1,TRBV7-2,TGTGCCAGCAGCCGTCAGGAAGCGGGAGAGTGGCATGAGCAGTTCTTC,CASSRQEAGEWHEQFF
.,TRBJ1-3,TRBV6-5,TGTGCCAGCAGTTACGGCATGGGGGGAGGAAACACCATATATTTT,CASSYGMGGGNTIYF
TRBD1,TRBJ1-2,TRBV5-1,TGCGCCAGCAGCTTAGGACAGGAACGTGACTATGGCTACACCTTC,CASSLGQERDYGYTF
.,TRBJ2-1,TRBV21-1,TGTGCCAGCAGCAAAACTAAATGGCGGGCCAATGAGCAGTTCTTC,CASSKTKWRANEQFF
TRBD2,TRBJ2-5,TRBV3-1/TRBV3-2,TGTGCCAGCAGCCCAGGGACTAGCGAGCAAGAGACCCAGTACTTC,CASSPGTSEQETQYF
.,TRBJ2-5,TRBV5-1,TGCGCCAGCAGCTTGGACAGGGAGGGGACCCAGTACTTC,CASSLDREGTQYF
TRBD1,TRBJ2-2,TRBV28,TGTGCCAGCAGTTCTGAGGGACAGGGGTACACCGGGGAGCTGTTTTTT,CASSSEGQGYTGELFF
.,TRBJ1-4,TRBV4-3,TGCGCCAGCAGCCAAGAGTTACTGAATAATGAAAAACTGTTTTTT,CASSQELLNNEKLFF
.,TRBJ2-3,TRBV29-1,TGCAGCGTTGACGTAACAGATACGCAGTATTTT,CSVDVTDTQYF
TRBD1,TRBJ1-5,TRBV23-1,TGCGCCAGCAGTCAAGGCGACAGGGGTCAGCCCCAGCATTTT,CASSQGDRGQPQHF